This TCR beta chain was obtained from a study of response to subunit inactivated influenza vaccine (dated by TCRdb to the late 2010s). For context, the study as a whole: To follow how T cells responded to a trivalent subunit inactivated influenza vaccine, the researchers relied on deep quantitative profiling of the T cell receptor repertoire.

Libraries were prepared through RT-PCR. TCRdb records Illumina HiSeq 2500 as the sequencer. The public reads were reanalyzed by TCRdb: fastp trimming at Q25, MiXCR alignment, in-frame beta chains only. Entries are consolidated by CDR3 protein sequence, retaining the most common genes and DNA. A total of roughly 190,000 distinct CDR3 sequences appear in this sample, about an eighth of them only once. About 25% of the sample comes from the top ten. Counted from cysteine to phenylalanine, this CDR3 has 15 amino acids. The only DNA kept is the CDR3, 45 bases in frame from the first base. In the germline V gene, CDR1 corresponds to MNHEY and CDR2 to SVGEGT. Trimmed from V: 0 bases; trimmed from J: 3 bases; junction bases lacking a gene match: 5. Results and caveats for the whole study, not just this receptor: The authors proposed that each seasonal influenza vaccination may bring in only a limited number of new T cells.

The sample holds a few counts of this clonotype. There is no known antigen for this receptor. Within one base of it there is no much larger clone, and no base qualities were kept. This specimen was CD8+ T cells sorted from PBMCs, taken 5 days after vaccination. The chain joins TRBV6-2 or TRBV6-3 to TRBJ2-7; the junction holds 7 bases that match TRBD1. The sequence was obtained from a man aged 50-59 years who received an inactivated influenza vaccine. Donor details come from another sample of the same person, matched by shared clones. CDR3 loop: CASSYSGPGGYEQYF. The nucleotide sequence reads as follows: TGTGCCAGCAGTTACTCGGGGCCAGGGGGCTACGAGCAGTACTTC.